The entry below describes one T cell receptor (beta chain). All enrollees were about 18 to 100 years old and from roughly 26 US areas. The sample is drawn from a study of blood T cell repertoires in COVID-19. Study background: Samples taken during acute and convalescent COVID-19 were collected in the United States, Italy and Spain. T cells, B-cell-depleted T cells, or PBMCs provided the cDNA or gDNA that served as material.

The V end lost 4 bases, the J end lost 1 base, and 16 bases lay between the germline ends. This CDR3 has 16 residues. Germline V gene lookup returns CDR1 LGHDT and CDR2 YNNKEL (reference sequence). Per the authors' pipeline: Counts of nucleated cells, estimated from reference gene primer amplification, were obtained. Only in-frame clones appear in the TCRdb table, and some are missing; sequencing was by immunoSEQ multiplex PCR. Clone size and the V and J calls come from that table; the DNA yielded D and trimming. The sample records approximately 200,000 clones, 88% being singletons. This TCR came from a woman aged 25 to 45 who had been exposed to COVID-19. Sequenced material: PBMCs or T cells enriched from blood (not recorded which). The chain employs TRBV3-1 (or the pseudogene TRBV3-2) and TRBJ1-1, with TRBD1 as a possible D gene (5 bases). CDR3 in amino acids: CASSPGGGEGNTEAFF. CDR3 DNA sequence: TGTGCCAGCAGCCCGGGCGGGGGGGAAGGGAACACTGAAGCTTTCTTT.